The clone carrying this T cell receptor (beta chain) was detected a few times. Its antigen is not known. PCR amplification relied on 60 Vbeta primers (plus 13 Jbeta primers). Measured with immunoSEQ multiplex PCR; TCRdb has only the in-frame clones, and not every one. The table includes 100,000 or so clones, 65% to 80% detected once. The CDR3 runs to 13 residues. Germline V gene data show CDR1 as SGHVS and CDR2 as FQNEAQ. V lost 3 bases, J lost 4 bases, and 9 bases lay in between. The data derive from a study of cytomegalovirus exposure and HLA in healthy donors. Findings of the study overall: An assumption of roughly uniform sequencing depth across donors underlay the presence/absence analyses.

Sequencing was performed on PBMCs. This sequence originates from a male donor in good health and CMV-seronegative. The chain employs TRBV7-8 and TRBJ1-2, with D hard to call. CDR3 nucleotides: TGTGCCAGCAGCTTGGCATCGTCCTATGGCTACACCTTC. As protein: CASSLASSYGYTF. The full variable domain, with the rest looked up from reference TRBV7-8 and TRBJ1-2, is GAGVSQSPRYKVAKRGQDVALRCDPISGHVSLFWYQQALGQGPEFLTYFQNEAQLDKSGLPSDRFFAERPEGSVSTLKIQRTQQEDSAVYLCASSLASSYGYTFGSGTRLTVV.